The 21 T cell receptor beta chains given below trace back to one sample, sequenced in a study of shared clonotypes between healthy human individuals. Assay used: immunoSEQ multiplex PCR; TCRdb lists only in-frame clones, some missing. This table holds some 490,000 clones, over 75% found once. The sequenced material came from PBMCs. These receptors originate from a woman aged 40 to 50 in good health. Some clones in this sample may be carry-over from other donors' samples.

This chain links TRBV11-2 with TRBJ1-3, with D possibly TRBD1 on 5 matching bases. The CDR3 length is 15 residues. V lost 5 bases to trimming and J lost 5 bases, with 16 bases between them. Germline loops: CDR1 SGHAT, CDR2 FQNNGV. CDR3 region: CASSPVGVKRNTIYF. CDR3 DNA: TGTGCCAGCAGCCCAGTAGGGGTTAAGAGAAACACCATATATTTT.

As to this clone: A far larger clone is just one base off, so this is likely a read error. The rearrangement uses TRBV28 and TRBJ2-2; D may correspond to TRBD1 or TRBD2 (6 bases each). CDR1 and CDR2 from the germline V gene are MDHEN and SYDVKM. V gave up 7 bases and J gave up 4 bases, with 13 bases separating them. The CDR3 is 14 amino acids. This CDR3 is CASTIGGLTGELFF. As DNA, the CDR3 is TGTGCCAGCACCATTGGGGGGCTCACCGGGGAGCTGTTTTTT.

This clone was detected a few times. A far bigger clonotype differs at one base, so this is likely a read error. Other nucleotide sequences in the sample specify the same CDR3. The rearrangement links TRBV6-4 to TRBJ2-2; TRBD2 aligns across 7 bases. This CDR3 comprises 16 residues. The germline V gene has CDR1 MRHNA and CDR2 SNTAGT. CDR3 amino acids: CASNQEAGAGTGELFF. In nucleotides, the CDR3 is TGTGCCAGCAACCAAGAGGCGGGAGCGGGCACCGGTGAGCTGTTTTTT.

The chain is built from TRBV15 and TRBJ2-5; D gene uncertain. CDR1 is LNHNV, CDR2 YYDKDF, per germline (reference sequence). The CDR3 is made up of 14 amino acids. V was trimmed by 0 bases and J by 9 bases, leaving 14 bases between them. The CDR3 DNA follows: TGTGCCACCAGCAGAGATTTCGGCGTTATTGCCCAGTACTTC. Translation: CATSRDFGVIAQYF. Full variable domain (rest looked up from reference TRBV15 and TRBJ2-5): DAMVIQNPRYQVTQFGKPVTLSCSQTLNHNVMYWYQQKSSQAPKLLFHYYDKDFNNEADTPDNFQSRRPNTSFCFLDIRSPGLGDTAMYLCATSRDFGVIAQYFGPGTRLLVL.

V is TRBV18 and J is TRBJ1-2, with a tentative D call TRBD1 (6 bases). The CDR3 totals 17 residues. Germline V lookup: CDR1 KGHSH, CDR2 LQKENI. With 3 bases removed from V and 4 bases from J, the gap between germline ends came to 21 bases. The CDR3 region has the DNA TGTGCCAGCTCACCGCCCTCAACAGGGCTTTATAGCTATGGCTACACCTTC. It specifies CASSPPSTGLYSYGYTF. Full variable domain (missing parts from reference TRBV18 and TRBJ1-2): NAGVMQNPRHLVRRRGQEARLRCSPMKGHSHVYWYRQLPEEGLKFMVYLQKENIIDESGMPKERFSAEFPKEGPSILRIQQVVRGDSAAYFCASSPPSTGLYSYGYTFGSGTRLTVV.

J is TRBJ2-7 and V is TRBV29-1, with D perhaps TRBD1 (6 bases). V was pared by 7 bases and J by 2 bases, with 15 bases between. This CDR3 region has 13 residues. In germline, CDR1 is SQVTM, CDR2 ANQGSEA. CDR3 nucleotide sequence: TGCAGCGCAACCCCCGGACAGCCCTACGAGCAGTACTTC. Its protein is CSATPGQPYEQYF.

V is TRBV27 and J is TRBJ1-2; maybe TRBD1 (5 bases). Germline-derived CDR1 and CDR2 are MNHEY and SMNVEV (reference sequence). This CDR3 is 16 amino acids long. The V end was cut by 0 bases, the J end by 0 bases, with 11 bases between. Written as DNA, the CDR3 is TGTGCCAGCAGTTTATCGGTGGGGGGGGCTAACTATGGCTACACCTTC. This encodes CASSLSVGGANYGYTF.

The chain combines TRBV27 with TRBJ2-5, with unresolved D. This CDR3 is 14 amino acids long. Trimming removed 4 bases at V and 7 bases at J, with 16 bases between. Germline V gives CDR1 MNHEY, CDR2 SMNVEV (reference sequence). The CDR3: CASSWASSWRTQYF. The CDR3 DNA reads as TGTGCCAGCAGTTGGGCTAGTTCTTGGAGGACCCAGTACTTC.

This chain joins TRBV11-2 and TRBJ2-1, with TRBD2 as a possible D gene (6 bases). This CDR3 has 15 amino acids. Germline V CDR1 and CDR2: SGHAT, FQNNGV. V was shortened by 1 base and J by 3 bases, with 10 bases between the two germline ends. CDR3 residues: CASSLGLEDYNEQFF. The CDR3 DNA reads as TGTGCCAGCAGCTTAGGACTAGAAGACTACAATGAGCAGTTCTTC.

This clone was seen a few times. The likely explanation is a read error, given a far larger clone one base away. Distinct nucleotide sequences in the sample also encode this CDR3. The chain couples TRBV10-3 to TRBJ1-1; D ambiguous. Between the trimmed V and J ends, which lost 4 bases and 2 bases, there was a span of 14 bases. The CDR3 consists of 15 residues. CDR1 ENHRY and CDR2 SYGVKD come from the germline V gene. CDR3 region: CAISVRQATNTEAFF. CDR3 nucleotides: TGTGCCATCAGTGTACGGCAGGCCACTAACACTGAAGCTTTCTTT.

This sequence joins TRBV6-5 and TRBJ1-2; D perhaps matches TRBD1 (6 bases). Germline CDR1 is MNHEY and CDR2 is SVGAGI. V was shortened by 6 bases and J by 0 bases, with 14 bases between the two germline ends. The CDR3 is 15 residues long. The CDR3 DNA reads TGTGCCAGCAGACGAGGACAGATCACTAACTATGGCTACACCTTC. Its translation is CASRRGQITNYGYTF.

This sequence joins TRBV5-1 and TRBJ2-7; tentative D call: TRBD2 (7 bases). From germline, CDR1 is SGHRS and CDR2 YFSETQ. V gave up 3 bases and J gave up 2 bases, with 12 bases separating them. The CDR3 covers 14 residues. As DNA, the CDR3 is TGCGCCAGCAGCTGGGAGGGGGACACCTACGAGCAGTACTTC. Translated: CASSWEGDTYEQYF.

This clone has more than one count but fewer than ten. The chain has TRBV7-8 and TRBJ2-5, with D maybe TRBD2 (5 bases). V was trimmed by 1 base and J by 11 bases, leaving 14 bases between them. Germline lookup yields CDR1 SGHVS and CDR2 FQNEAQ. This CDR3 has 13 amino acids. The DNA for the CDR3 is TGTGCCAGCAGCTTAGGACCGGTCGGGGAGCAGTACTTC. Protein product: CASSLGPVGEQYF.

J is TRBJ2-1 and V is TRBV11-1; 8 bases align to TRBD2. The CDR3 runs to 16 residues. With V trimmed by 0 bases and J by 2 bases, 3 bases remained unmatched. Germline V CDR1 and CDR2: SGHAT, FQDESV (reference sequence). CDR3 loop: CASSLARGATYNEQFF. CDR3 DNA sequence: TGTGCCAGCAGCTTAGCGCGGGGGGCGACCTACAATGAGCAGTTCTTC.

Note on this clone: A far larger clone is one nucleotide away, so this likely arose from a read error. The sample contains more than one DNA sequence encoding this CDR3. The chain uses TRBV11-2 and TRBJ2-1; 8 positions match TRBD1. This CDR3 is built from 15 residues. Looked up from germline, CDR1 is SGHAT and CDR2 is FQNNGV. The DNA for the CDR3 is TGTGCCAGTAGCTTAACAGGGGGTTACTACAATGAGCAGTTCTTC. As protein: CASSLTGGYYNEQFF.

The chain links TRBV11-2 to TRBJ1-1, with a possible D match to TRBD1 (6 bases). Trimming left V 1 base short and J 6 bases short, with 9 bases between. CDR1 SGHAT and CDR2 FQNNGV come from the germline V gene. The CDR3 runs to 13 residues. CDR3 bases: TGTGCCAGCAGCTTAGTAGGGGGTCCTGAAGCTTTCTTT. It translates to CASSLVGGPEAFF. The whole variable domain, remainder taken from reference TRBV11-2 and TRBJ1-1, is EAGVAQSPRYKIIEKRQSVAFWCNPISGHATLYWYQQILGQGPKLLIQFQNNGVVDDSQLPKDRFSAERLKGVDSTLKIQPAKLEDSAVYLCASSLVGGPEAFFGQGTRLTVV.

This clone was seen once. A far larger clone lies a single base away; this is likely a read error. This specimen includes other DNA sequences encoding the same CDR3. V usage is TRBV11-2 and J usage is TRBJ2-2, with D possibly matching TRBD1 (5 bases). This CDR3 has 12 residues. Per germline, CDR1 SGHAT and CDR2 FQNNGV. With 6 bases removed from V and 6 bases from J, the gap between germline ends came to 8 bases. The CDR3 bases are TGTGCCAGCAGTACACAGGCCGGGGAGCTGTTTTTT. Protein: CASSTQAGELFF.

The CDR3 region has the DNA TGTGCCAGCCAAGGTTCGGCAGCCGGGGGCATTCAGTACTTC. It codes for CASQGSAAGGIQYF. This chain uses TRBV6-5 with TRBJ2-4; tentatively, D is TRBD2 (6 bases). CDR3 length: 14 residues. The germline gives CDR1 MNHEY, CDR2 SVGAGI. Trimming stripped 8 bases from V and 9 bases from J, with 20 bases between.

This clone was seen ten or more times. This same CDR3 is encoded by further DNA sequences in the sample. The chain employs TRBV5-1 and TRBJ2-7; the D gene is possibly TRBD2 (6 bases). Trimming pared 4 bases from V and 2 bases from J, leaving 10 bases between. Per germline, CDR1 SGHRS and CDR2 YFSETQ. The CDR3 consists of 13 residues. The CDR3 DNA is TGCGCCAGCAGCCCCGGAGGGCCCTACGAGCAGTACTTC. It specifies CASSPGGPYEQYF.

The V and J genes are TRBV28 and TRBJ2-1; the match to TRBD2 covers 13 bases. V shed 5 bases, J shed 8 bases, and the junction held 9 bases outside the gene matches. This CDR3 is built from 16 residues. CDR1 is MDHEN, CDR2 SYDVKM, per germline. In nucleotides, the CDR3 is TGTGCCAGCAGTCCCCGGACTAGCGGGAGTTTCGATGAGCAGTTCTTC. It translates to CASSPRTSGSFDEQFF.

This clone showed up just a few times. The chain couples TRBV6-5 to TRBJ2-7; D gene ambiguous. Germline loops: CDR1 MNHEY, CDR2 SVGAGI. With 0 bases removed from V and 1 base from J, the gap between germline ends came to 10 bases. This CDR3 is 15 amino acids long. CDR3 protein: CASSYSNQPSYEQYF. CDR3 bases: TGTGCCAGCAGTTACTCGAATCAGCCTTCCTACGAGCAGTACTTC.